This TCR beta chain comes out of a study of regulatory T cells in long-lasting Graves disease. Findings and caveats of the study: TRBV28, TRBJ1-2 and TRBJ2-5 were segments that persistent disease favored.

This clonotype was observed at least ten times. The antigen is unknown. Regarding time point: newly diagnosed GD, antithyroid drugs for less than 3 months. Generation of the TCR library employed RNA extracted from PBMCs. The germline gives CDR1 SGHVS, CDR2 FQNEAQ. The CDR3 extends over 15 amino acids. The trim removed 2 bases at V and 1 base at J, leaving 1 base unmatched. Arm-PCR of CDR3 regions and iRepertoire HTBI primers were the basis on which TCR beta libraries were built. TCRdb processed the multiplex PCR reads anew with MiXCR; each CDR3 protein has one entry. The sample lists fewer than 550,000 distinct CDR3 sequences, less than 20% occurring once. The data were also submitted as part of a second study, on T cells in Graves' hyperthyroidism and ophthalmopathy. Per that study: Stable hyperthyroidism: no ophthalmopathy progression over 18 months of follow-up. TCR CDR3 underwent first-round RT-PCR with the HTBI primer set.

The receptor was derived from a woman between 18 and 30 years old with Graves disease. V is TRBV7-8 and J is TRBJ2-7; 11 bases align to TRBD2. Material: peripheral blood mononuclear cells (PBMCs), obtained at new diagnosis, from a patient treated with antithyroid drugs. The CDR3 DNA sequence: TGTGCCAGCAGCTTAACTAGCGGGAGATCCTACGAGCAGTACTTC. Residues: CASSLTSGRSYEQYF.